This is a list of T cell receptor beta chains from one sample in a study of CD8+ T cells in alopecia areata. Data came from immunoSEQ multiplex PCR; TCRdb stores just in-frame clones and leaves some out. The sample contains around 150,000 clones, roughly 58% of which appear only once. The source material was CD8+ T cells sorted from blood. These receptors originate from a human donor in good health. Both conserved end residues are part of each CDR3. A D gene is named only where the DNA matches it firmly. Size values are once, few and many counts, or a class for expanded clones, and some rows have none.

v_call: TRBV7-9
clone_size: few
j_call: TRBJ2-2
d_call: .
cdr3_aa: CASSRWERAGELFF
cdr3_nt: TGTGCCAGCAGTAGATGGGAGCGGGCCGGGGAGCTGTTTTTT

v_call: TRBV29-1
clone_size: .
j_call: TRBJ1-1
d_call: .
cdr3_aa: CSAYFPNTEAFF
cdr3_nt: TGCAGCGCCTACTTTCCGAACACTGAAGCTTTCTTT

v_call: TRBV29-1
clone_size: .
j_call: TRBJ2-3
d_call: .
cdr3_aa: CSVHTDTQYF
cdr3_nt: TGCAGCGTTCACACAGATACGCAGTATTTT

v_call: TRBV27
clone_size: .
j_call: TRBJ2-7
d_call: .
cdr3_aa: CASTIPGSGEQYF
cdr3_nt: TGTGCCAGCACCATCCCGGGCTCGGGGGAGCAGTACTTC

v_call: TRBV6-5
clone_size: .
j_call: TRBJ1-1
d_call: .
cdr3_aa: CASSPTVIYTEAFF
cdr3_nt: TGTGCCAGCAGTCCGACAGTAATATACACTGAAGCTTTCTTT

v_call: TRBV30
clone_size: once
j_call: TRBJ2-7
d_call: .
cdr3_aa: CAWSPSSFSYEQYF
cdr3_nt: TGTGCCTGGAGTCCGTCTAGTTTCTCCTACGAGCAGTACTTC

v_call: TRBV20-1
clone_size: once
j_call: TRBJ2-3
d_call: .
cdr3_aa: CSARPGDTQYF
cdr3_nt: TGCAGTGCTAGGCCGGGGGATACGCAGTATTTT

v_call: TRBV5-1
clone_size: few
j_call: TRBJ1-1
d_call: .
cdr3_aa: CASSLRMNTEAFF
cdr3_nt: TGCGCCAGCAGCTTAAGGATGAACACTGAAGCTTTCTTT

v_call: TRBV7-9
clone_size: few
j_call: TRBJ2-1
d_call: .
cdr3_aa: CASSRGHNEQFF
cdr3_nt: TGTGCCAGCAGCCGGGGCCACAATGAGCAGTTCTTC

v_call: TRBV20-1
clone_size: .
j_call: TRBJ2-1
d_call: .
cdr3_aa: CSARGGGEQFF
cdr3_nt: TGCAGTGCTAGGGGTGGCGGGGAGCAGTTCTTC

v_call: TRBV6-6
clone_size: .
j_call: TRBJ2-7
d_call: .
cdr3_aa: CASSYAGTYEQYF
cdr3_nt: TGTGCCAGCAGTTACGCAGGGACCTACGAGCAGTACTTC

v_call: TRBV7-9
clone_size: .
j_call: TRBJ2-7
d_call: .
cdr3_aa: CASSTHPAVEQYF
cdr3_nt: TGTGCCAGCAGCACCCACCCGGCCGTCGAGCAGTACTTC

v_call: TRBV10-3
clone_size: .
j_call: TRBJ1-1
d_call: .
cdr3_aa: CAGAALGDTEAFF
cdr3_nt: TGTGCCGGAGCAGCACTTGGGGACACTGAAGCTTTCTTT

v_call: TRBV4-2
clone_size: .
j_call: TRBJ2-3
d_call: TRBD2
cdr3_aa: CASSATSGSTDTQYF
cdr3_nt: TGTGCCAGCAGCGCAACTAGCGGGAGCACAGATACGCAGTATTTT

v_call: TRBV15
clone_size: once
j_call: TRBJ1-2
d_call: .
cdr3_aa: CATSREYTFYTF
cdr3_nt: TGTGCCACCAGCAGAGAGTACACCTTCTACACCTTC

v_call: TRBV11-2
clone_size: .
j_call: TRBJ1-5
d_call: .
cdr3_aa: CASSLAPRSQPQHF
cdr3_nt: TGTGCCAGCAGCTTAGCTCCCCGGAGTCAGCCCCAGCATTTT

v_call: TRBV25-1
clone_size: .
j_call: TRBJ2-3
d_call: .
cdr3_aa: CASSDRDSTDTQYF
cdr3_nt: TGTGCCAGCAGTGACCGGGACAGCACAGATACGCAGTATTTT

v_call: TRBV7-9
clone_size: .
j_call: TRBJ2-7
d_call: TRBD2
cdr3_aa: CASSKTSGMLIF
cdr3_nt: TGTGCCAGCAGCAAAACTAGCGGGATGTTAATTTTC

v_call: TRBV20-1
clone_size: .
j_call: TRBJ2-7
d_call: .
cdr3_aa: CSAWDYEQYF
cdr3_nt: TGCAGTGCTTGGGACTACGAGCAGTACTTC

v_call: TRBV7-6
clone_size: .
j_call: TRBJ1-2
d_call: .
cdr3_aa: CASSPLPWGAYYGYTF
cdr3_nt: TGTGCCAGCAGCCCCCTCCCCTGGGGCGCCTACTATGGCTACACCTTC

v_call: TRBV15
clone_size: once
j_call: TRBJ1-1
d_call: TRBD1
cdr3_aa: CATSRGTGFDTEAFF
cdr3_nt: TGTGCCACCAGCCGAGGGACAGGGTTCGACACTGAAGCTTTCTTT

v_call: TRBV29-1
clone_size: once
j_call: TRBJ1-1
d_call: .
cdr3_aa: CSAFNTEAFF
cdr3_nt: TGCAGCGCGTTTAACACTGAAGCTTTCTTT

v_call: TRBV29-1
clone_size: .
j_call: TRBJ2-1
d_call: TRBD2
cdr3_aa: CSARVGGRNEQFF
cdr3_nt: TGCAGCGCCCGAGTCGGCGGGAGGAATGAGCAGTTCTTC

v_call: TRBV29-1
clone_size: .
j_call: TRBJ1-2
d_call: TRBD1
cdr3_aa: CSVELGQGVYGYTF
cdr3_nt: TGCAGCGTTGAATTAGGACAGGGAGTCTATGGCTACACCTTC

v_call: TRBV29-1
clone_size: few
j_call: TRBJ2-1
d_call: .
cdr3_aa: CSVLPKTVGSYNEQFF
cdr3_nt: TGCAGCGTACTACCGAAGACAGTTGGCTCCTACAATGAGCAGTTCTTC

v_call: TRBV19
clone_size: few
j_call: TRBJ1-1
d_call: .
cdr3_aa: CASSIAGTEAFF
cdr3_nt: TGTGCCAGTAGTATAGCCGGCACTGAAGCTTTCTTT

v_call: TRBV6-5
clone_size: .
j_call: TRBJ2-5
d_call: .
cdr3_aa: CASSYGRQETQYF
cdr3_nt: TGTGCCAGCAGTTACGGGCGCCAAGAGACCCAGTACTTC